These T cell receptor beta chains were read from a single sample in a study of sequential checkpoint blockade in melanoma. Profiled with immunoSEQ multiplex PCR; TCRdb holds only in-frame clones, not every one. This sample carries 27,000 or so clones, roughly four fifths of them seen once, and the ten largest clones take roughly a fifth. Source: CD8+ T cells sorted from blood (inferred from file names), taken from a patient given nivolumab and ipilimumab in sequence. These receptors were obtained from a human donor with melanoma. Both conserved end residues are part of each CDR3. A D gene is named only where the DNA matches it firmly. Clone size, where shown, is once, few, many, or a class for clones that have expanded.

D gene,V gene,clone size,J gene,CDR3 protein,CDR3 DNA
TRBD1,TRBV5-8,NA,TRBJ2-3,CASSLGTGAGDTQYF,TGTGCCAGCAGCTTAGGGACAGGGGCCGGAGATACGCAGTATTTT
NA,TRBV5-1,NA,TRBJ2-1,CASSLSGGATYNEQFF,TGCGCCAGCAGCTTGAGTGGGGGCGCAACCTACAATGAGCAGTTCTTC
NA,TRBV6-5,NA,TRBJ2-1,CASSDYFNEQFF,TGTGCCAGCAGTGACTACTTCAATGAGCAGTTCTTC
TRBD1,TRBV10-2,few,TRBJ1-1,CASSFGTGTTEAFF,TGCGCCAGCAGCTTCGGGACAGGGACCACTGAAGCTTTCTTT
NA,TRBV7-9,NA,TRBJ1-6,CASSSGGNSPLHF,TGTGCCAGCAGTTCGGGGGGGAATTCACCCCTCCACTTT
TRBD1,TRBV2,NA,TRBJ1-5,CASSDETGGEAQHF,TGTGCCAGCAGTGATGAAACAGGGGGCGAAGCCCAGCATTTT
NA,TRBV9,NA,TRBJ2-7,CASSVGHTSYEQYF,TGTGCCAGCAGCGTAGGACATACCTCCTACGAGCAGTACTTC
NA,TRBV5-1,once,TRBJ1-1,CASSLGGLNTEAFF,TGCGCCAGCAGCTTGGGAGGATTGAACACTGAAGCTTTCTTT
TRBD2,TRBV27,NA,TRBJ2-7,CASSPPGLGLYEQYF,TGTGCCAGCAGTCCCCCGGGACTAGGGTTATACGAGCAGTACTTC
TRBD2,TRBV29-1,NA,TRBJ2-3,CSVDIFVRLAGVTDTQYF,TGCAGCGTTGACATTTTTGTAAGGCTAGCGGGAGTCACAGATACGCAGTATTTT
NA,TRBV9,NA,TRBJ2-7,CASSVGGRDEQYF,TGTGCCAGCAGCGTCGGTGGCAGGGACGAGCAGTACTTC
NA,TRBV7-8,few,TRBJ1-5,CASSSTGRPQHF,TGTGCCAGCAGCTCTACAGGGAGGCCCCAGCATTTT
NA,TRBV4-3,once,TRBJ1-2,CASSQYQVLGGTNYGYTF,TGCGCCAGCAGCCAGTATCAGGTTCTGGGTGGAACTAACTATGGCTACACCTTC
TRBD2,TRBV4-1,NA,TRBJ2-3,CASSQNLRLAGPRDTQYF,TGCGCCAGCAGCCAAAATCTACGACTAGCGGGACCCCGCGATACGCAGTATTTT
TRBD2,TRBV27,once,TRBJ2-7,CASSRSGGVLNYEQYF,TGTGCCAGCAGTCGCTCCGGGGGGGTATTAAACTACGAGCAGTACTTC
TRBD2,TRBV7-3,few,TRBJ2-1,CASSLGGLAGRNEQFF,TGTGCCAGCAGCTTAGGGGGACTAGCGGGGAGAAATGAGCAGTTCTTC
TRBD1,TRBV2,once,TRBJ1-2,CASSQTGGRLWYGYTF,TGTGCCAGCAGTCAGACAGGGGGCCGGTTGTGGTATGGCTACACCTTC
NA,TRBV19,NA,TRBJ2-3,CASSGRPDRPVTDTQYF,TGTGCCAGTAGTGGTCGTCCCGACAGGCCGGTCACAGATACGCAGTATTTT
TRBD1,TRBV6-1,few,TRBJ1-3,CASGQGANTIYF,TGTGCCTCCGGACAGGGGGCAAACACCATATATTTT
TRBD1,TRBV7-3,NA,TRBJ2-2,CASSLRTGGAFSGGELFF,TGTGCCAGCAGCTTACGGACAGGGGGCGCTTTTAGTGGCGGGGAGCTGTTTTTT
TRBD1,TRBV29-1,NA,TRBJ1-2,CSVPGTGGASSYGYTF,TGCAGCGTCCCCGGGACAGGGGGCGCTTCCAGCTATGGCTACACCTTC
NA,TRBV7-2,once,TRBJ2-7,CASSFYRTSYEQYF,TGTGCCAGCAGCTTTTACAGGACGTCCTACGAGCAGTACTTC
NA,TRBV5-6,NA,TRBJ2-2,CASSSVPGELFF,TGTGCCAGCAGCTCCGTCCCCGGGGAGCTGTTTTTT
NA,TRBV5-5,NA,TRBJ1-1,CASSLFRGTEAFF,TGTGCCAGCAGCCTTTTCAGAGGCACTGAAGCTTTCTTT
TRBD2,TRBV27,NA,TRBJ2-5,CASSLFFSGAETQYF,TGTGCCAGCAGTTTATTTTTTAGCGGGGCGGAGACCCAGTACTTC
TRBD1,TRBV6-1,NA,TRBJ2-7,CASSEEQGGPYEQYF,TGTGCCAGCAGTGAAGAACAGGGGGGCCCCTACGAGCAGTACTTC
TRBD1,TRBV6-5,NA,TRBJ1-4,CASTGDNEKLFF,TGTGCTTCGACAGGGGATAATGAAAAACTGTTTTTT
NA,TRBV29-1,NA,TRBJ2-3,CSVDGDSRFGVADTQYF,TGCAGCGTTGACGGGGACTCCCGGTTTGGTGTCGCAGATACGCAGTATTTT
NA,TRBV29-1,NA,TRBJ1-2,CSVEGRDGYTF,TGCAGCGTTGAGGGCAGGGATGGCTACACCTTC
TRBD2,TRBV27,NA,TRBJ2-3,CASSLFGGVAGGTDTQYF,TGTGCCAGCAGTTTATTCGGTGGGGTAGCGGGAGGCACAGATACGCAGTATTTT
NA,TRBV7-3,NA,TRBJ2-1,CASSPDISYNEQFF,TGTGCCAGCAGCCCTGACATCTCCTACAATGAGCAGTTCTTC
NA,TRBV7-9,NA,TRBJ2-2,CASRRTGLGGWDTGELFF,TGTGCCAGCAGAAGGACGGGACTCGGTGGGTGGGACACCGGGGAGCTGTTTTTT
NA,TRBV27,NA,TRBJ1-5,CATAYRGNQPQHF,TGTGCCACCGCCTACAGGGGCAATCAGCCCCAGCATTTT
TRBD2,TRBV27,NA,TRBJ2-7,CASSLGEGPYEQYF,TGTGCCAGCAGCCTCGGGGAGGGACCCTACGAGCAGTACTTC
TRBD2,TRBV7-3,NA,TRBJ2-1,CASSETSGNYNEQFF,TGTGCCAGCAGCGAGACTAGCGGGAACTACAATGAGCAGTTCTTC
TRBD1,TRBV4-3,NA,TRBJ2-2,CASSLWDSGSGELFF,TGCGCCAGCAGCCTATGGGACAGTGGATCGGGGGAGCTGTTTTTT
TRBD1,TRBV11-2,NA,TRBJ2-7,CASSLGTGYEQYF,TGTGCCAGCAGCTTAGGGACAGGCTACGAGCAGTACTTC
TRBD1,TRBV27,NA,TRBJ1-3,CASPSRFARWDRENAAPRDTIYF,TGTGCCAGCCCCTCCCGCTTCGCACGCTGGGACAGGGAAAATGCTGCTCCTAGGGACACCATATATTTT
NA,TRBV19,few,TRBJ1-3,CASSIGGDSGNTIYF,TGTGCCAGTAGTATAGGAGGTGACTCTGGAAACACCATATATTTT
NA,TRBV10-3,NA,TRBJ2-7,CAITIQGEGLTRGEQYF,TGTGCCATCACCATACAGGGAGAGGGGCTAACTAGGGGCGAGCAGTACTTC
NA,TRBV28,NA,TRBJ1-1,CASSLLGHTEAFF,TGTGCCAGCAGTTTATTGGGGCACACTGAAGCTTTCTTT
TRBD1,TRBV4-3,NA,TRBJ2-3,CASSGTGSTDTQYF,TGCGCCAGCAGCGGGACAGGCTCCACAGATACGCAGTATTTT
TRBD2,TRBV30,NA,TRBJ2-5,CAWEGVAGAGETQYF,TGTGCCTGGGAGGGAGTGGCGGGAGCGGGGGAGACCCAGTACTTC
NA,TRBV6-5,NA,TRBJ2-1,CASSPGGGSYNEQFF,TGTGCCAGCAGCCCAGGTGGGGGGTCTTACAATGAGCAGTTCTTC
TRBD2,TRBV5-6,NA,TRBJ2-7,CASSGLAGDFEQYF,TGTGCCAGCAGCGGTCTAGCGGGAGACTTCGAGCAGTACTTC
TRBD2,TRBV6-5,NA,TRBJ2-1,CASSSTSGGVDEQFF,TGTGCCAGCAGTTCGACTAGCGGGGGGGTAGATGAGCAGTTCTTC
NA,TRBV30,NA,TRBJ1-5,CAWSVRPGLNQPQHF,TGTGCCTGGAGTGTTCGACCAGGGTTAAATCAGCCCCAGCATTTT
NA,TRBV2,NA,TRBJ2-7,CASKPTGSYEQYF,TGTGCCAGCAAACCGACAGGTTCTTACGAGCAGTACTTC
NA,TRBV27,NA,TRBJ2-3,CAAGVTDTQYF,TGTGCGGCAGGGGTGACAGATACGCAGTATTTT
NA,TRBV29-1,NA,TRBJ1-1,CSASDSMNTEAFF,TGCAGCGCCTCGGACAGCATGAACACTGAAGCTTTCTTT
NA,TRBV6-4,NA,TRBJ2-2,CASSDSQGNTGELFF,TGTGCCAGCAGTGACTCTCAGGGCAACACCGGGGAGCTGTTTTTT
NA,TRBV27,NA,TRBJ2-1,CASSVSGAYNEQFF,TGTGCCAGCAGTGTTAGCGGTGCCTACAATGAGCAGTTCTTC
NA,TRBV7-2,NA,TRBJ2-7,CASSLARVRPDEQYF,TGTGCCAGCAGCTTAGCACGCGTCCGTCCCGACGAGCAGTACTTC
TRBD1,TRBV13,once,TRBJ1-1,CASSPGTGGTEAFF,TGTGCCAGCAGCCCCGGGACAGGGGGGACTGAAGCTTTCTTT
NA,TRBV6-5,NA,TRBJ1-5,CASSYSRWANQPQHF,TGTGCCAGCAGTTACTCTCGGTGGGCCAATCAGCCCCAGCATTTT